The 18 T cell receptor beta chains in this list originate from one sample, sequenced in a study of cytotoxic CD8 clonotypes in ibrutinib-treated CLL. Sequencing was performed with immunoSEQ multiplex PCR; in TCRdb, only in-frame clones are kept and a portion is missing. The sample contains some 40,000 clones, about two thirds of which appear only once. This sample comprised PBMCs, obtained at disease progression, from a patient treated with ibrutinib. The origin of the receptors is a human donor with chronic lymphocytic leukemia.

This clone was seen just once. J is TRBJ2-2 and V is TRBV2; TRBD1 agrees at 11 bases. CDR1 SNHLY and CDR2 FYNNEI come from the germline V gene. The CDR3 contains 15 residues. V gave up 6 bases and J gave up 6 bases; unmatched junction bases: 6. The CDR3 bases are TGTGCCAGCAGCCGGACAGGGGGCCTCGCCGGGGAGCTGTTTTTT. Translating it yields CASSRTGGLAGELFF.

The CDR3 DNA reads TGTGCCAGCAGCGAGACCCGGGGCTCTGGGGCCAACGTCCTGACTTTC. Encoded protein: CASSETRGSGANVLTF. The chain employs TRBV2 and TRBJ2-6; weak D call: TRBD2 (5 bases). With 6 bases removed from V and 0 bases from J, the gap between germline ends came to 12 bases. From germline, CDR1 is SNHLY and CDR2 FYNNEI. This CDR3 contains 16 residues.

A single count supports this clone. The V and J genes are TRBV14 and TRBJ1-2, with 7 nucleotides matching TRBD1. The V gene end was trimmed by 1 base and the J gene end by 8 bases; junction bases not matched to a gene: 4. The CDR3 loop spans 13 amino acids. Germline values: CDR1 SGHDN, CDR2 FVKESK. CDR3 region: CASSQAQGSGYTF. The CDR3 DNA reads as TGTGCCAGCAGCCAAGCACAGGGGAGCGGCTACACCTTC.

This rearrangement joins TRBV4-3 to TRBJ2-7; D may correspond to TRBD1 or TRBD2 (5 bases each). Between the trimmed V and J ends, which lost 0 bases and 0 bases, there was a span of 6 bases. The CDR3 runs to 14 residues. CDR1 is LGHNA, CDR2 YSLEER, per germline. The CDR3 nucleotides read TGCGCCAGCAGCCAAGACGGGGCCTCCTACGAGCAGTACTTC. Protein sequence: CASSQDGASYEQYF.

The rearrangement uses TRBV29-1 and TRBJ1-5; D is ambiguous. V was trimmed by 5 bases and J by 2 bases, leaving 10 bases between them. This CDR3 is built from 13 residues. The germline gives CDR1 SQVTM, CDR2 ANQGSEA. This CDR3 reads CSVRYGGNQPQHF. CDR3 bases: TGCAGCGTTAGGTACGGGGGCAATCAGCCCCAGCATTTT.

The chain joins TRBV5-1 to TRBJ2-7; D unresolved. The CDR3 runs 13 residues. Trimming took off 4 bases at V and 0 bases at J, with 8 bases between the two ends. From germline, CDR1 is SGHRS and CDR2 YFSETQ. The chain's CDR3 is CASSLMASYEQYF. The CDR3 coding sequence is TGCGCCAGCAGCCTCATGGCCTCCTACGAGCAGTACTTC. Combining the CDR3 with reference TRBV5-1 and TRBJ2-7 gives the whole variable domain KAGVTQTPRYLIKTRGQQVTLSCSPISGHRSVSWYQQTPGQGLQFLFEYFSETQRNKGNFPGRFSGRQFSNSRSEMNVSTLELGDSALYLCASSLMASYEQYFGPGTRLTVT.

This rearrangement joins TRBV28 to TRBJ2-6, with 11 bases identical to TRBD2. Trimming at V came to 1 base and at J to 4 bases, leaving 12 bases not matched to a gene. Germline V CDR1 and CDR2: MDHEN, SYDVKM. The length of the CDR3 is 20 residues. CDR3 sequence: CASSLFRGVAGGRGANVLTF. As DNA, the CDR3 is TGTGCCAGCAGTTTATTTAGGGGGGTAGCGGGAGGGCGAGGGGCCAACGTCCTGACTTTC.

This clone was found once. The chain uses TRBV11-3 and TRBJ2-5; 7 positions match TRBD1. There are 15 residues in the CDR3. J was trimmed by 2 bases and V by 5 bases; bases with no gene match: 8. Germline CDR1 is SGHNT and CDR2 is YENEEA. DNA for the CDR3: TGTGCCAGCAGCGCCTCCGGGACAGCTCAAGAGACCCAGTACTTC. Translating it yields CASSASGTAQETQYF.

The gene calls are TRBV11-3 and TRBJ2-1; 7 nucleotides match TRBD2. Trimming took 5 bases from V and 2 from J; bases not matched to a gene: 9. The CDR3 runs to 16 residues. Germline assignment: CDR1 SGHNT and CDR2 YENEEA. The DNA for the CDR3 is TGTGCCAGCAGCCACAGACTAGCCCCTACCTACAATGAGCAGTTCTTC. The encoded protein is CASSHRLAPTYNEQFF.

The chain carries TRBV4-2 and TRBJ2-5; tentatively, D is TRBD2 (6 bases). Germline V CDR1 and CDR2: LGHNA, YNFKEQ. Trimming took 3 bases from V and 2 from J, leaving 10 bases between them. The CDR3 spans 14 residues. The CDR3 here is CASSHGDSQETQYF. CDR3 coding DNA: TGTGCCAGCAGCCATGGGGACTCACAAGAGACCCAGTACTTC.

The rearrangement uses TRBV11-3 and TRBJ2-1; 8 bases are a match to TRBD2. Germline loops: CDR1 SGHNT, CDR2 YENEEA. The CDR3 contains 15 residues. J gave up 8 bases and V 4 bases, and 10 bases lay outside the gene matches. CDR3 nucleotides: TGTGCCAGCAGCTCCCCCAGCGGGAGATTAGATGAGCAGTTCTTC. This translates into CASSSPSGRLDEQFF.

This chain joins TRBV29-1 and TRBJ2-7; tentatively, D is TRBD1 or TRBD2 (5 bases each). With 1 base removed from V and 0 bases from J, the gap between germline ends came to 16 bases. The length of the CDR3 is 16 residues. Germline V CDR1 and CDR2: SQVTM, ANQGSEA. The CDR3 nucleotides read TGCAGCGTTGAAGGAGGGCTAGCAGGGAGCTCCTACGAGCAGTACTTC. Translation gives CSVEGGLAGSSYEQYF.

By proportion, this clone is medium-sized. The chain employs TRBV6-6 and TRBJ2-7; D remains unclear. The germline gives CDR1 MNHNY, CDR2 SVGAGI (reference sequence). This CDR3 spans 14 amino acids. The V and J ends lost 6 bases and 0 bases respectively, with 12 bases between them. The CDR3 nucleotides are TGTGCCAGCAGCATGACAAGTGTCTCCTACGAGCAGTACTTC. This sequence encodes CASSMTSVSYEQYF.

This rearrangement joins TRBV9 to TRBJ2-3, with TRBD2 as a possible D gene (5 bases). Germline V gene sequence: CDR1 SGDLS, CDR2 YYNGEE. Trimming shortened V by 0 bases and J by 1 base, and 9 bases separated the two germline ends. CDR3 size: 15 residues. This CDR3 reads CASSVGNSGTDTQYF. CDR3 sequence (DNA): TGTGCCAGCAGCGTAGGAAATAGCGGCACAGATACGCAGTATTTT.

This sequence joins TRBV5-6 and TRBJ1-2; D unresolved. The CDR3 spans 14 residues. Germline V CDR1 and CDR2: SGHDT, YYEEEE. Trimming removed 2 bases from V and 0 bases from J, with 8 bases in between. The CDR3 spells CASSLWEANYGYTF. The CDR3 DNA is TGTGCCAGCAGCTTATGGGAGGCTAACTATGGCTACACCTTC.

This clone has just one count. This rearrangement joins TRBV7-2 to TRBJ2-5; D gene ambiguous. V gave up 2 bases and J gave up 2 bases, with 9 bases separating them. The CDR3 sequence is 14 residues long. Germline V gene lookup returns CDR1 SGHTA and CDR2 FQGNSA. CDR3 coding DNA: TGTGCCAGCAGCTTAATGGTCTCGCAAGAGACCCAGTACTTC. Translation: CASSLMVSQETQYF.

The chain uses TRBV5-6 and TRBJ2-7, with 9 bases lining up with TRBD1. The CDR3 spans 16 residues. Germline loops: CDR1 SGHDT, CDR2 YYEEEE. The junction had 14 bases not matched to a gene; V was cut back by 4 bases and J by 6 bases. CDR3 protein: CASSTSDRGIYLEQYF. In DNA, the CDR3 is TGTGCCAGCAGCACCTCGGACAGGGGCATTTATCTCGAGCAGTACTTC.

This clone was seen more than once but under ten times. The rearrangement joins TRBV6-5 to TRBJ2-7, with TRBD2 matching 7 bases. The CDR3 is 15 amino acids. Germline V gives CDR1 MNHEY, CDR2 SVGAGI. The junction had 9 bases not matched to a gene; V was cut back by 0 bases and J by 7 bases. CDR3 sequence (DNA): TGTGCCAGCAGTTACTCGAGACGGACTAGTCCTGAGCAGTACTTC. This codes for CASSYSRRTSPEQYF.